Presented here are 6 T cell receptor beta chains from one specimen sequenced in a study of OX40 agonist ivuxolimab in advanced cancers. Libraries were prepared by immunoSEQ multiplex PCR; TCRdb keeps only in-frame clonotypes and omits some of them. The sample carries some 68,000 clones, approximately 86% recorded once. The source material was CD4+ or CD8+ T cells sorted from blood, sampled in a trial of the OX40 agonist ivuxolimab. These receptors all come from an adult with an advanced solid tumor such as melanoma, head and neck, liver or kidney cancer.

This chain joins TRBV5-4 and TRBJ2-1; possible D gene TRBD2, 6 bases. V was clipped by 0 bases and J by 9 bases, with 13 bases between them. Germline V lookup: CDR1 SGHNT, CDR2 YYREEE (reference sequence). CDR3 length: 14 amino acids. The CDR3 region is CASSLGLVLAEQFF. The CDR3 coding sequence is TGTGCCAGCAGCTTGGGACTAGTTTTGGCTGAGCAGTTCTTC.

In DNA, the CDR3 is TGTGCCAGCAGCTCCCAACCGCTAGCGGGGGGGCTTCCCGGGGAGCTGTTTTTT. Translation: CASSSQPLAGGLPGELFF. This chain uses TRBV7-2 with TRBJ2-2, with TRBD2 matching 12 bases. The CDR3 is 18 residues long. The trim removed 4 bases at V and 6 bases at J, leaving 12 bases unmatched. CDR1 is SGHTA, CDR2 FQGNSA, per germline.

In this sample, this clone turned up once. V is TRBV20-1 and J is TRBJ2-5, with D unclear. CDR1 is DFQATT and CDR2 is SNEGSKA in the germline V gene (reference sequence). Trimming shortened V by 7 bases and J by 5 bases, and 11 bases separated the two germline ends. CDR3 length equals 11 residues. The CDR3 coding sequence is TGCAGTGTTTCCTCGCGGGAGACCCAGTACTTC. It is translated as CSVSSRETQYF.

The chain joins TRBV19 to TRBJ1-5; D not resolved. Germline V gives CDR1 LNHDA, CDR2 SQIVND (reference sequence). V lost 5 bases, J lost 0 bases, and 8 bases lay in between. The CDR3 covers 14 residues. CDR3: CASSGRDSNQPQHF. The DNA of the CDR3 is TGTGCCAGTAGTGGGAGGGATAGCAATCAGCCCCAGCATTTT.

The chain carries TRBV4-3 and TRBJ2-5, with D tentatively TRBD1 (6 bases). V was trimmed by 4 bases and J by 11 bases, leaving 17 bases between them. This CDR3 region has 13 residues. Germline CDR1 reads LGHNA; CDR2 reads YSLEER. The CDR3 sequence is CASSLSEGGEQYF. The CDR3 coding sequence is TGCGCCAGCAGCCTTTCCGAAGGGGGAGAGCAGTACTTC.

The chain links TRBV7-9 to TRBJ2-1; TRBD2 might be the D (6 bases). From germline, CDR1 is SEHNR and CDR2 FQNEAQ (reference sequence). V lost 5 bases and J 0 bases, leaving 14 bases between the germline ends. CDR3 length: 16 residues. The chain's CDR3 is CASSLLSGRSYNEQFF. The CDR3 region has the DNA TGTGCCAGCAGCCTACTTAGCGGCCGCTCCTACAATGAGCAGTTCTTC.